The 12 T cell receptor beta chains reported below all come from one sample, sequenced in a study of cytomegalovirus exposure and HLA in healthy donors. The PCR used 60 Vbeta and 13 Jbeta primers. Libraries were prepared by immunoSEQ multiplex PCR; TCRdb keeps only in-frame clonotypes and omits some of them. The table shows roughly 98,000 clones, with 70% to 80% occurring only once. The sample comprised PBMCs. The source is a female donor in good health and CMV-seronegative.

The V and J genes are TRBV5-1 and TRBJ1-2; 8 bases are shared with TRBD1. Germline CDR1 SGHRS, CDR2 YFSETQ. The junction had 8 bases not matched to a gene; V was cut back by 3 bases and J by 10 bases. The CDR3 loop spans 13 amino acids. The CDR3 sequence is CASSYGQGVDYTF. For the CDR3, the DNA is TGCGCCAGCAGCTACGGACAGGGCGTGGACTACACCTTC.

The J gene is TRBJ1-1, the V gene TRBV4-2; D possibly corresponds to TRBD1 (6 bases). The CDR3 is made up of 16 amino acids. Germline CDR1 and CDR2: LGHNA and YNFKEQ. Trimming took 8 bases from V and 3 from J, leaving 22 bases between them. This chain's CDR3 is CASGGQSGGTDTEAFF. The CDR3 DNA reads as TGTGCCAGCGGTGGTCAGTCTGGGGGCACGGACACTGAAGCTTTCTTT.

This clone was recorded once. The gene calls are TRBV10-3 and TRBJ1-4, with TRBD1 identical over 9 bases. The CDR3 is made up of 15 amino acids. Germline-derived CDR1 and CDR2 are ENHRY and SYGVKD. The V segment lost 4 bases and the J segment 4 bases; nucleotides outside the gene matches: 4. The chain's CDR3 is CAISGSGQGNEKLFF. CDR3 DNA: TGTGCCATCAGTGGATCGGGACAGGGTAATGAAAAACTGTTTTTT.

The sample holds one count of this clone. The chain couples TRBV6-1 to TRBJ1-1, with TRBD1 as a possible D gene (5 bases). Germline V gives CDR1 MNHNS, CDR2 SASEGT. There are 13 residues in the CDR3. Trimming took off 4 bases at V and 7 bases at J, with 13 bases between the two ends. DNA of the CDR3: TGTGCCAGCAGTGTCGGGGGACGGGTTGAAGCTTTCTTT. This codes for CASSVGGRVEAFF.

V is TRBV11-3 and J is TRBJ2-1; 16 bases match TRBD2. The V gene end was trimmed by 4 bases and the J gene end by 7 bases; junction bases not matched to a gene: 7. CDR1 and CDR2 from the germline V gene are SGHNT and YENEEA. The CDR3 runs 17 residues. The CDR3 loop reads CASSSGLAGGPVNEQFF. The CDR3 bases are TGTGCCAGCAGCTCGGGACTAGCGGGAGGGCCTGTGAATGAGCAGTTCTTC.

In its sample, this clone was seen once. The V gene is TRBV28, the J gene TRBJ1-4; D is ambiguous. The CDR3 extends over 15 amino acids. V gave up 5 bases and J gave up 0 bases, with 10 bases separating them. CDR1 and CDR2 from the germline V gene are MDHEN and SYDVKM. This CDR3 reads CASSAPTPTNEKLFF. The CDR3 coding sequence is TGTGCCAGCAGTGCCCCCACTCCAACTAATGAAAAACTGTTTTTT.

The rearrangement joins TRBV7-9 to TRBJ1-1; 8 positions agree with TRBD1. CDR1 and CDR2 (germline): SEHNR, FQNEAQ (reference sequence). V lost 6 bases, J lost 0 bases, and 6 bases stayed unmatched. This CDR3 contains 15 residues. Written as DNA, the CDR3 is TGTGCCAGCAGTCGCCGACAGGGGATGAACACTGAAGCTTTCTTT. Its translation: CASSRRQGMNTEAFF. Full variable domain (outside the CDR3, taken from reference TRBV7-9 and TRBJ1-1): DTGVSQNPRHKITKRGQNVTFRCDPISEHNRLYWYRQTLGQGPEFLTYFQNEAQLEKSRLLSDRFSAERPKGSFSTLEIQRTEQGDSAMYLCASSRRQGMNTEAFFGQGTRLTVV.

This clone was counted at least ten times. The chain recombines TRBV5-6 with TRBJ2-3; the match to TRBD2 covers 7 bases. This CDR3 has 13 amino acids. Germline-derived CDR1 and CDR2 are SGHDT and YYEEEE. V dropped 2 bases and J dropped 5; count of bases not matched to a gene: 2. This CDR3 is CASSFWGGDTQYF. The CDR3 region has the DNA TGTGCCAGCAGCTTTTGGGGGGGAGATACGCAGTATTTT.

Turning to this clone: This specimen includes other DNA sequences encoding the same CDR3. J is TRBJ2-1 and V is TRBV19; 9 bases line up with TRBD2. This CDR3 spans 16 amino acids. The trim removed 6 bases at V and 5 bases at J, leaving 11 bases unmatched. Germline lookup yields CDR1 LNHDA and CDR2 SQIVND (reference sequence). The DNA for the CDR3 is TGTGCCAGTAGCCTTCCTCAGCGACTAGCGGACAATGAGCAGTTCTTC. Its protein is CASSLPQRLADNEQFF.

This chain uses TRBV9 with TRBJ2-3; TRBD2 matches at 9 bases. The CDR3 length is 18 residues. Germline V gene data show CDR1 as SGDLS and CDR2 as YYNGEE. J lost 0 bases, V lost 0 bases, and 8 bases had no gene match. The CDR3: CASSVESSGAYSTDTQYF. Here the CDR3 DNA reads TGTGCCAGCAGCGTAGAATCTAGCGGGGCCTATAGCACAGATACGCAGTATTTT. The full variable domain, rest sourced from reference TRBV9 and TRBJ2-3, is DSGVTQTPKHLITATGQRVTLRCSPRSGDLSVYWYQQSLDQGLQFLIQYYNGEERAKGNILERFSAQQFPDLHSELNLSSLELGDSALYFCASSVESSGAYSTDTQYFGPGTRLTVL.

This sequence joins TRBV12-5 and TRBJ1-1; 8 bases fit TRBD1. The CDR3 sequence is 16 residues long. Germline V gene lookup returns CDR1 LGHNT and CDR2 FRNRAP. Unmatched junction bases numbered 12, after V lost 5 bases and J lost 4 bases. CDR3 amino acids: CASGPGQGNLITEAFF. The CDR3 nucleotides are TGTGCTAGTGGTCCCGGACAGGGCAACCTCATCACTGAAGCTTTCTTT.

The V and J genes are TRBV7-9 and TRBJ2-7; 11 bases line up with TRBD2. V lost 6 bases, J lost 1 base, and 5 bases stayed unmatched. Germline values: CDR1 SEHNR, CDR2 FQNEAQ (reference sequence). The CDR3 covers 15 residues. CDR3 in DNA: TGTGCCAGCAGTCTAGGGACTAGCGGATCCTACGAGCAGTACTTC. It yields the protein CASSLGTSGSYEQYF.